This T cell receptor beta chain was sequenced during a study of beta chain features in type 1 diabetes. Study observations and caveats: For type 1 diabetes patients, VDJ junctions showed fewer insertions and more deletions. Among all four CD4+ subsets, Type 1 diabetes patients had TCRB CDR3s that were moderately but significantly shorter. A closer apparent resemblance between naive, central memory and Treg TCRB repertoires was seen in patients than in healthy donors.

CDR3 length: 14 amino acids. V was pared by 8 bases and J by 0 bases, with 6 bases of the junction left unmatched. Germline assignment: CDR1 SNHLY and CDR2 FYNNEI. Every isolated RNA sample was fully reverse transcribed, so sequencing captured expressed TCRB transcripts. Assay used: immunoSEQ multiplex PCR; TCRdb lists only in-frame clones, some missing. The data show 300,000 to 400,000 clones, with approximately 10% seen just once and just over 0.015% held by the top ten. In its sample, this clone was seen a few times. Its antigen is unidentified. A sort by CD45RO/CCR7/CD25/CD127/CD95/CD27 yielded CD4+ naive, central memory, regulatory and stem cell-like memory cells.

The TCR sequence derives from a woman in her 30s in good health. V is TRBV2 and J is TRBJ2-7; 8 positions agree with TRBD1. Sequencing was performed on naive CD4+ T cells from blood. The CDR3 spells CASRDRQFSYEQYF. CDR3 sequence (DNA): TGTGCCAGCCGGGACAGGCAGTTCTCCTACGAGCAGTACTTC.